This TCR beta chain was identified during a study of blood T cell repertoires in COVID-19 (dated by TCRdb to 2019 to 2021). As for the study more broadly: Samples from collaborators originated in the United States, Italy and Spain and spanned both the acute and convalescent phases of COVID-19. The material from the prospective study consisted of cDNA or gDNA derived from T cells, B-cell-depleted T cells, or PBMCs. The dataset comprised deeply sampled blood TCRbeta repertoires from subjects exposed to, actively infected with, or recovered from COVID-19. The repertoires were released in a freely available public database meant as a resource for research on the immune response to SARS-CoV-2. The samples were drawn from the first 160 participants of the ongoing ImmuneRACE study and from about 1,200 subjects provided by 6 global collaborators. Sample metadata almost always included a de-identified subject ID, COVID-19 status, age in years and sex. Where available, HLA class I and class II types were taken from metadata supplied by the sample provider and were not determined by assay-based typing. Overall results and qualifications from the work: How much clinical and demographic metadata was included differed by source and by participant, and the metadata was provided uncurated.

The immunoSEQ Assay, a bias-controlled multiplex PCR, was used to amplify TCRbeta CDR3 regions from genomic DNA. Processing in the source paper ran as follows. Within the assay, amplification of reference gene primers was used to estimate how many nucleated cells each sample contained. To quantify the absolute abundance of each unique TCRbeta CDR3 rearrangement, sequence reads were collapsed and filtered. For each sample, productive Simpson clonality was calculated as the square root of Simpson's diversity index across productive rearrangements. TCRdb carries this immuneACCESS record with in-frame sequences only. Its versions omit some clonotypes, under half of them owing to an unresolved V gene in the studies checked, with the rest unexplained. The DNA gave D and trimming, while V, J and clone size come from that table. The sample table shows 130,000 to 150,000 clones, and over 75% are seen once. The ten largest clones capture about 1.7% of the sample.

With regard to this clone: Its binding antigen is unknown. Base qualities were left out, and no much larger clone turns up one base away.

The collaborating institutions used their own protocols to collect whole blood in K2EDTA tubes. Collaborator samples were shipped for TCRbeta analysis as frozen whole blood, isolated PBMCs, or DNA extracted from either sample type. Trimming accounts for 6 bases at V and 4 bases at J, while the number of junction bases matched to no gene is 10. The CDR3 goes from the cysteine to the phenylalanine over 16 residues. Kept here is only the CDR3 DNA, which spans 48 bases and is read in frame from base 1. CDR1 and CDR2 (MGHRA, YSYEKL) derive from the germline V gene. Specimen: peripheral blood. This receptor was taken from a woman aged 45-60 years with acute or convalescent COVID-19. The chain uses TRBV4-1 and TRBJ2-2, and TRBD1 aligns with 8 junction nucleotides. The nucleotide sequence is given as TGCGCCAGCAGGGTAGCAGGGGGCGCTGGCACCGGGGAGCTGTTTTTT. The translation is CASRVAGGAGTGELFF.